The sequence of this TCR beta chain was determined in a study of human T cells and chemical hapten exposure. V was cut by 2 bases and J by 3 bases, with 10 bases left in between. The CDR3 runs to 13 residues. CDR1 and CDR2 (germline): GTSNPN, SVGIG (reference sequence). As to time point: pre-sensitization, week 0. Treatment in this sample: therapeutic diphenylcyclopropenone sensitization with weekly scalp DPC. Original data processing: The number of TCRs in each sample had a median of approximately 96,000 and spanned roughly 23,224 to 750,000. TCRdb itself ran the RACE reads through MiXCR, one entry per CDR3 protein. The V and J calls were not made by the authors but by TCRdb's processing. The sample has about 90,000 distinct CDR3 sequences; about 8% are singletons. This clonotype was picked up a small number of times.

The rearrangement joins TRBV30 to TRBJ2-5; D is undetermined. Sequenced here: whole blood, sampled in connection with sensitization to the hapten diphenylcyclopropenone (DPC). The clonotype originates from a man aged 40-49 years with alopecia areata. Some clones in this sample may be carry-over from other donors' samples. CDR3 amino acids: CAWSPGSEETQYF. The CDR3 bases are TGTGCCTGGAGTCCCGGCTCGGAAGAGACCCAGTACTTC.